One sample yielded the 25 T cell receptor beta chains listed below, sequenced in a study of T cell repertoires in cytomegalovirus infection. A single record per CDR3 protein comes from TCRdb applying MiXCR to the reads. The table has around 260,000 distinct CDR3 sequences, under 30% seen once. Sequenced sample: PBMCs. The receptors stem from a human donor in good health (CMV status not recorded). Some clones in this sample may be carry-over from other donors' samples.

V is TRBV28 and J is TRBJ2-7; 7 bases are a match to TRBD2. The CDR3 has 16 amino acids. The V gene end was trimmed by 5 bases and the J gene end by 3 bases; junction bases not matched to a gene: 13. Germline V lookup: CDR1 MDHEN, CDR2 SYDVKM. The CDR3, as DNA: TGTGCCAGCAGTACCCATGGTGGGGGGGGGATCTACGAGCAGTACTTC. It yields the protein CASSTHGGGGIYEQYF.

The CDR3 is CASSRTGDRAPQHF. In DNA, the CDR3 is TGTGCCAGCAGTAGGACAGGGGACAGGGCGCCCCAGCATTTT. The chain uses TRBV2 and TRBJ1-5; 9 nucleotides agree with TRBD1. This CDR3 is built from 14 residues. Germline V lookup: CDR1 SNHLY, CDR2 FYNNEI. Germline trimming cut 5 bases from V and 9 bases from J; bases unmatched to any gene: 8.

This clonotype was seen more than once but under ten times. This chain joins TRBV29-1 and TRBJ2-4, with 9 positions matching TRBD1. The CDR3 sequence is 14 residues long. V lost 6 bases to trimming and J lost 3 bases; unmatched junction nucleotides: 6. The germline gives CDR1 SQVTM, CDR2 ANQGSEA. The DNA for the CDR3 is TGCAGCGTCCAACAGGGGGCTGGCAAAAACATTCAGTACTTC. Encoded protein: CSVQQGAGKNIQYF.

In its sample, this clonotype was seen many times. The V gene is TRBV7-2, the J gene TRBJ1-4, with TRBD1 matching 7 bases. V dropped 5 bases and J dropped 3; count of bases not matched to a gene: 3. The length of the CDR3 is 14 residues. The germline V gene encodes CDR1 SGHTA and CDR2 FQGNSA. The CDR3 nucleotides are TGTGCCAGCAGCCCCGACAGGGCTAATGAAAAACTGTTTTTT. Translation gives CASSPDRANEKLFF.

This clonotype was counted ten times or more. V usage is TRBV11-3 and J usage is TRBJ2-5; no definite D call. With 5 bases removed from V and 1 base from J, the gap between germline ends came to 11 bases. CDR1 and CDR2 (germline): SGHNT, YENEEA. The CDR3 contains 14 residues. The CDR3 loop is CASSGRTTQETQYF. In DNA, the CDR3 is TGTGCCAGCAGCGGCCGCACAACCCAAGAGACCCAGTACTTC.

The chain links TRBV6-2 or TRBV6-3 to TRBJ1-5; no clear D gene. The CDR3 sequence is 15 residues long. Trimming removed 4 bases from V and 2 bases from J, with 12 bases in between. Germline V gives CDR1 MNHEY, CDR2 SVGEGT. The CDR3 region is CASSWLGQGNQPQHF. Written as DNA, the CDR3 is TGTGCCAGCAGTTGGCTCGGGCAGGGCAATCAGCCCCAGCATTTT.

There are a few counts of this clonotype. The chain recombines TRBV14 with TRBJ2-1; 13 bases are a match to TRBD2. CDR1 and CDR2 from the germline V gene are SGHDN and FVKESK. J lost 6 bases, V lost 4 bases, and 3 bases had no gene match. The CDR3 is made up of 15 amino acids. The CDR3 is CASSLGLAGPNEQFF. The CDR3 region has the DNA TGTGCCAGCAGCCTGGGACTAGCGGGACCCAATGAGCAGTTCTTC.

The V and J genes are TRBV10-3 and TRBJ2-1; D is uncertain. The CDR3 spans 11 residues. The V end was cut by 2 bases, the J end by 9 bases, with 5 bases between. Per the germline V gene, CDR1 is ENHRY and CDR2 is SYGVKD. The CDR3 reads CAISEGGEQFF. CDR3 sequence (DNA): TGTGCCATCAGTGAGGGTGGTGAGCAGTTCTTC.

This chain uses TRBV7-6 with TRBJ2-7; 8 bases align to TRBD2. Unmatched junction bases numbered 7, after V lost 1 base and J lost 5 bases. The CDR3 runs to 15 residues. Per the germline V gene, CDR1 is SGHVS and CDR2 is FNYEAQ. The CDR3 nucleotides are TGTGCCAGCAGCTTAGTAAGCGGGAGAGTAAACGAGCAGTACTTC. Translation gives CASSLVSGRVNEQYF.

The V gene is TRBV5-6, the J gene TRBJ2-1; 13 bases line up with TRBD2. Germline loops: CDR1 SGHDT, CDR2 YYEEEE. The CDR3 has 16 residues. The ends lost 4 bases at V and 7 bases at J; junction bases unmatched: 8. CDR3 sequence reads: CASSPWTSGSVNEQFF. CDR3 in DNA: TGTGCCAGCAGCCCCTGGACTAGCGGGAGTGTTAATGAGCAGTTCTTC.

There are a few counts of this clonotype. The gene calls are TRBV6-2 or TRBV6-3 and TRBJ2-7; 8 bases line up with TRBD2. Germline values: CDR1 MNHEY, CDR2 SVGEGT. V dropped 3 bases and J dropped 7; count of bases not matched to a gene: 8. The CDR3 has 14 residues. The CDR3 protein is CASSYSGGRGEQYF. The CDR3, as DNA: TGTGCCAGCAGTTATTCGGGAGGGCGCGGAGAGCAGTACTTC.

There are many counts of this clonotype. V usage is TRBV28 and J usage is TRBJ2-7, with a possible D match to TRBD1 (6 bases). This CDR3 is built from 17 residues. The V end lost 5 bases, the J end lost 3 bases, and 23 bases lay between the germline ends. Germline loops: CDR1 MDHEN, CDR2 SYDVKM. The CDR3 DNA is TGTGCCAGCAGTGGCAGGGGATCGGGGAACCGGAACTACGAGCAGTACTTC. This codes for CASSGRGSGNRNYEQYF.

V is TRBV20-1 and J is TRBJ2-3; 11 bases map to TRBD2. The CDR3 runs 14 residues. Looked up from germline, CDR1 is DFQATT and CDR2 is SNEGSKA (reference sequence). Trimming took 3 bases from V and 2 from J; bases not matched to a gene: 1. The CDR3 region has the DNA TGCAGTGCTAGGACTAGCGGGAACACAGATACGCAGTATTTT. It encodes CSARTSGNTDTQYF.

This clonotype was observed a few times. Written as DNA, the CDR3 is TGTGCCAGCAGTTACTCGACTGGGATTGAAGCTTTCTTT. Translation: CASSYSTGIEAFF. This chain joins TRBV6-6 and TRBJ1-1, with unresolved D. This CDR3 spans 13 amino acids. In germline, CDR1 is MNHNY, CDR2 SVGAGI (reference sequence). The ends were cut back, 0 bases at V and 7 bases at J, with 9 bases in the middle.

Ten or more counts support this clonotype. The V call is TRBV7-8, the J call TRBJ2-1; 7 bases are a match to TRBD2. The germline V gene has CDR1 SGHVS and CDR2 FQNEAQ. The CDR3 extends over 15 amino acids. After removal of 1 base from V and 7 bases from J, the junction contained 7 bases not matched to a gene. CDR3 DNA sequence: TGTGCCAGCAGCTTAGGTCCGGGAGGAGTGAATGAGCAGTTCTTC. Its protein product is CASSLGPGGVNEQFF.

The chain recombines TRBV29-1 with TRBJ1-1, with no clear D. In germline, CDR1 is SQVTM, CDR2 ANQGSEA. The CDR3 is made up of 10 amino acids. The CDR3 DNA reads TGCCCCCGGAGGCGGACTGAAGCTTTCTTT. Its translation: CPRRRTEAFF.

The chain uses TRBV12-3 or TRBV12-4 and TRBJ2-5; D might be TRBD2 (5 bases). This CDR3 is built from 13 residues. Trimming left V 6 bases short and J 6 bases short, with 14 bases between. The CDR3 loop is CASREALHKTQYF. The CDR3 region has the DNA TGTGCCAGCAGGGAGGCCCTCCATAAGACCCAGTACTTC.

This clonotype was counted only a few times. In DNA form, the CDR3 reads TGCAGTGGCTGCGGGGATTTGACAGAAGAGACCCAGTACTTC. It specifies CSGCGDLTEETQYF. The rearrangement uses TRBV20-1 and TRBJ2-5, with a possible D match to TRBD2 (6 bases). This CDR3 spans 14 amino acids. Germline CDR1 reads DFQATT; CDR2 reads SNEGSKA (reference sequence). Trimming stripped 7 bases from V and 3 bases from J, with 18 bases between.

The sample holds many counts of this clonotype. V and J are TRBV7-2 and TRBJ2-3, with TRBD2 matching 8 bases. Germline trimming cut 2 bases from V and 2 bases from J; bases unmatched to any gene: 6. Per the germline V gene, CDR1 is SGHTA and CDR2 is FQGNSA. The CDR3 covers 16 residues. CDR3 sequence: CASSLYLAGSTDTQYF. DNA of the CDR3: TGTGCCAGCAGCTTATACCTAGCGGGCTCCACAGATACGCAGTATTTT.

There are many counts of this clonotype. The genes are TRBV11-2 and TRBJ2-1; D is undetermined. Trimming took off 7 bases at V and 2 bases at J, with 12 bases between the two ends. The CDR3 contains 14 residues. Germline assignment: CDR1 SGHAT and CDR2 FQNNGV. The CDR3 DNA is TGTGCCAGCACCTACCGGAGCCCCTACAATGAGCAGTTCTTC. It yields the protein CASTYRSPYNEQFF.

This clonotype was seen only a few times. This chain connects TRBV10-3 to TRBJ1-5; no clear D gene. Germline-derived CDR1 and CDR2 are ENHRY and SYGVKD. This CDR3 has 15 residues. V shed 6 bases and J shed 1 base, with 13 bases lying between them. The CDR3 DNA sequence: TGTGCCATCAGCCCGGGTCTTGAGAGCAATCAGCCCCAGCATTTT. Translating it yields CAISPGLESNQPQHF.

J is TRBJ1-2 and V is TRBV29-1; D may be TRBD1 (6 bases). Germline V gene sequence: CDR1 SQVTM, CDR2 ANQGSEA. CDR3 length: 14 residues. Trimming took off 6 bases at V and 1 base at J, with 15 bases between the two ends. CDR3 sequence reads: CSVRGGEFNYGYTF. The CDR3, as DNA: TGCAGCGTCCGAGGGGGGGAATTTAACTATGGCTACACCTTC.

This clonotype was recorded many times. The CDR3 sequence is CASSSGLLGRETQYF. The CDR3 DNA sequence: TGTGCCAGCAGCTCAGGACTCCTAGGAAGAGAGACCCAGTACTTC. The V call is TRBV7-2, the J call TRBJ2-5, with D possibly TRBD2 on 5 matching bases. This CDR3 spans 15 amino acids. In germline, CDR1 is SGHTA, CDR2 FQGNSA. V lost 4 bases, J lost 4 bases, and 16 bases lay in between.

The rearrangement links TRBV28 to TRBJ1-2, with 7 nucleotides matching TRBD1. The V gene end was trimmed by 3 bases and the J gene end by 6 bases; junction bases not matched to a gene: 10. There are 15 residues in the CDR3. Germline CDR1 reads MDHEN; CDR2 reads SYDVKM. CDR3 DNA: TGTGCCAGCAGTTTTTCCGACAGGGAAGAGAATGGCTACACCTTC. Its protein is CASSFSDREENGYTF.

This clonotype appeared a few times. This sequence joins TRBV10-2 and TRBJ1-5, with 10 bases aligning to TRBD1. The CDR3 is made up of 16 amino acids. With 4 bases clipped from V and 3 bases from J, the junction kept 6 bases outside the gene matches. Germline V gene data show CDR1 as WSHSY and CDR2 as SAAADI. CDR3 loop: CASSGETGGPNQPQHF. The CDR3 DNA is TGCGCCAGCAGTGGGGAGACAGGGGGCCCCAATCAGCCCCAGCATTTT.